The present entry profiles one T cell receptor (beta chain) with its context. The antigen is not known. The TCR beta profiling, which covered VDJ combination and CDR3 sequence, was carried out using genomic DNA as the template. TCRdb re-called the reads through MiXCR, storing one row per CDR3 protein. Among about 130,000 distinct CDR3 sequences listed, around 48% were seen once. These data are taken from a study of CD8+CD57+ T cells in acquired aplastic anemia. For the study at large: Among healthy donors, CD4+ cells averaged about 11 million reads. Overall study results and limits: Both patients and controls carried the same twenty-nine CD8+ CDR3 sequences. The study found no significant CD8+ Simpson's diversity difference between patients and controls.

V was clipped by 4 bases and J by 4 bases; unmatched bases: 9. The CDR3 consists of 17 residues. CDR1 SGHAT and CDR2 FQDESV come from the germline V gene (reference sequence). The source is a human donor in good health, serving as a control. Sequencing input: sorted CD4+, CD8+, or CD8+CD57+ T cells (not recorded which) from PBMCs. The genes are TRBV11-1 and TRBJ1-3, with 11 bases that match TRBD1. CDR3 nucleotides: TGTGCCAGCAGCTCCGCTCGGGACAGGGGGTTCGGAAACACCATATATTTT. Its protein product is CASSSARDRGFGNTIYF.